This T cell receptor beta chain was observed in a study of T cell changes during pregnancy in multiple sclerosis. The table came from immunoSEQ multiplex PCR; TCRdb's copy has only in-frame clones and leaves some out. The profile shows more than 70,000 clones, 91% of them singletons. The sequenced sample was peripheral blood, obtained after pregnancy. The clonotype comes from a female donor in good health, enrolled as a control in a pregnancy study.

The CDR3 reads CASSWPVDRGGGLSNQPQHF. The CDR3 DNA follows: TGTGCCAGCAGTTGGCCCGTTGACAGGGGAGGAGGTTTAAGCAATCAGCCCCAGCATTTT. The J gene is TRBJ1-5, the V gene TRBV28; 8 bases line up with TRBD1. In germline, CDR1 is MDHEN, CDR2 SYDVKM. The CDR3 length is 20 residues. The junction had 18 bases not matched to a gene; V was cut back by 4 bases and J by 1 base. Drawing the rest from reference TRBV28 and TRBJ1-5, the complete variable domain is DVKVTQSSRYLVKRTGEKVFLECVQDMDHENMFWYRQDPGLGLRLIYFSYDVKMKEKGDIPEGYSVSREKKERFSLILESASTNQTSMYLCASSWPVDRGGGLSNQPQHFGDGTRLSIL.